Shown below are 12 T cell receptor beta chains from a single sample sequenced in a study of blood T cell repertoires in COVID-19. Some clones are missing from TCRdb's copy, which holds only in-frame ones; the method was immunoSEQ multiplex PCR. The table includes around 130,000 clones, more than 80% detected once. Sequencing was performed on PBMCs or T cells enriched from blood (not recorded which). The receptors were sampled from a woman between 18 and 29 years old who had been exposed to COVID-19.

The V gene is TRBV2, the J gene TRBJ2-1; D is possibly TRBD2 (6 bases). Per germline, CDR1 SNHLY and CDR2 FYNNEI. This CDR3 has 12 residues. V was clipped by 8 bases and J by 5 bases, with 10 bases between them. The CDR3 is CASRREHNEQFF. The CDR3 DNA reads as TGTGCCAGCCGGAGGGAGCACAATGAGCAGTTCTTC.

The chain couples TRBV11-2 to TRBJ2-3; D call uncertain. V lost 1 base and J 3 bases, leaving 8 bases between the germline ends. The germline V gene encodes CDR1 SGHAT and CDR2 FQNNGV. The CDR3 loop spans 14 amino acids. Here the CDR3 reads CASSLAVRTDTQYF. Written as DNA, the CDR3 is TGTGCCAGCAGCTTAGCGGTGAGAACAGATACGCAGTATTTT.

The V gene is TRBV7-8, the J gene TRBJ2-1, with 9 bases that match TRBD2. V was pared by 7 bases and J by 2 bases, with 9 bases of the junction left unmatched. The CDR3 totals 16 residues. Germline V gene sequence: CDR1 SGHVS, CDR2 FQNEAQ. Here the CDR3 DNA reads TGTGCCAGCAAAGTTTCTGCGGGAGGGCCCTACAATGAGCAGTTCTTC. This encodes CASKVSAGGPYNEQFF.

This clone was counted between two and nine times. Here the CDR3 reads CASRDAGTAEKLFF. The CDR3 DNA reads as TGTGCCAGTAGGGATGCCGGGACAGCAGAAAAACTGTTTTTT. The gene calls are TRBV19 and TRBJ1-4, with 7 bases aligning to TRBD1. V was clipped by 6 bases and J by 8 bases; unmatched bases: 9. Germline V CDR1 and CDR2: LNHDA, SQIVND (reference sequence). The CDR3 is 14 amino acids.

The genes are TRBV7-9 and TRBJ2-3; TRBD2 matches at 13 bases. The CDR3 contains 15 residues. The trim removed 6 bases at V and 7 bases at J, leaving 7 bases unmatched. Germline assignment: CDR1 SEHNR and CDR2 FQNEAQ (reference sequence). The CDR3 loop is CASRATSGRAYTQYF. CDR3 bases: TGTGCCAGCAGAGCAACTAGCGGGAGGGCTTATACGCAGTATTTT.

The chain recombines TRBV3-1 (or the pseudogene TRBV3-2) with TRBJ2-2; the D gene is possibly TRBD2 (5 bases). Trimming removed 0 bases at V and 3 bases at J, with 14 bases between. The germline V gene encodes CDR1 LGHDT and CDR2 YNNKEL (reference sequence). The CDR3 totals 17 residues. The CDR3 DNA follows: TGTGCCAGCAGCCAAGAAGGGTCCGGGATCTACACCGGGGAGCTGTTTTTT. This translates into CASSQEGSGIYTGELFF.

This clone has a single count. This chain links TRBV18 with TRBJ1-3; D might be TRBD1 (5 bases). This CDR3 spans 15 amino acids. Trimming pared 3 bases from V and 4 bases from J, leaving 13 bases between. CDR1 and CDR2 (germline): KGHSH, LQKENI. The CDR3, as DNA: TGTGCCAGCTCACCTACGGGAGGGACCGGAAACACCATATATTTT. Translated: CASSPTGGTGNTIYF.

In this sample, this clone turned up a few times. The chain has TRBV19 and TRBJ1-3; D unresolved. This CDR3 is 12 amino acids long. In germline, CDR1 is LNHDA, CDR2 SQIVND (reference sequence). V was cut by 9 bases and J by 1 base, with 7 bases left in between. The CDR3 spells CASRTSGNTIYF. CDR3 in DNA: TGTGCCAGCAGGACTTCTGGAAACACCATATATTTT.

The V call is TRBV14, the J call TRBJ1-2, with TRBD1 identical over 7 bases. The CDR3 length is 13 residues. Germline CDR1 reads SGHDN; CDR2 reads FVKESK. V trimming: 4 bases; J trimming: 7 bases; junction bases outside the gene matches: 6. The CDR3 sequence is CASSRQGGIGYTF. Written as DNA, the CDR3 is TGTGCCAGCAGCCGACAGGGCGGAATTGGCTACACCTTC.

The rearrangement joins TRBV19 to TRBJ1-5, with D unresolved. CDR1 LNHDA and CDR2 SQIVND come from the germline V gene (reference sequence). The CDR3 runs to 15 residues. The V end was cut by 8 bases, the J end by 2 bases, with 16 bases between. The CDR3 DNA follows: TGTGCCAGTCGCAGCTGGGAGACGGGCAATCAGCCCCAGCATTTT. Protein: CASRSWETGNQPQHF.

CDR3 in amino acids: CASSFWDRGTRQETQYF. The CDR3 nucleotides read TGCGCCAGCAGCTTCTGGGACAGGGGGACCCGACAAGAGACCCAGTACTTC. The J gene is TRBJ2-5, the V gene TRBV5-1; 11 bases are a match to TRBD1. V gave up 2 bases and J gave up 2 bases; unmatched junction bases: 8. CDR1 and CDR2 from the germline V gene are SGHRS and YFSETQ. This CDR3 is 17 amino acids long.

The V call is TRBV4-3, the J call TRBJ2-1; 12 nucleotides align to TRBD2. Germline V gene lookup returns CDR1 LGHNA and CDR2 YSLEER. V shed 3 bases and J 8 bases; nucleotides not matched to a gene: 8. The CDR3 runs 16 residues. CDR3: CASSQFLAGGPHEQFF. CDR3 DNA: TGCGCCAGCAGCCAGTTTCTAGCGGGAGGGCCCCATGAGCAGTTCTTC.